These 8 T cell receptor beta chains were sequenced from one sample in a study of blood T cell repertoires in COVID-19. TCRdb's copy holds only in-frame clones and misses some; the assay was immunoSEQ multiplex PCR. The top ten hold approximately 12% of the sample, which has around 19,000 clones, roughly 89% seen once. The sample consisted of peripheral blood. These receptors all come from a human donor in a cohort sampled during active COVID-19.

The chain recombines TRBV7-9 with TRBJ2-5; no firm D call. The CDR3 covers 13 residues. The germline V gene encodes CDR1 SEHNR and CDR2 FQNEAQ (reference sequence). Trimming took 5 bases from V and 4 from J, leaving 11 bases between them. The CDR3 DNA follows: TGTGCCAGCAGCCCCGCGGCCTCAGAGACCCAGTACTTC. Protein sequence: CASSPAASETQYF. The full variable domain, rest sourced from reference TRBV7-9 and TRBJ2-5, is DTGVSQNPRHKITKRGQNVTFRCDPISEHNRLYWYRQTLGQGPEFLTYFQNEAQLEKSRLLSDRFSAERPKGSFSTLEIQRTEQGDSAMYLCASSPAASETQYFGPGTRLLVL.

The genes are TRBV15 and TRBJ2-2, with D uncertain. The V end lost 3 bases, the J end lost 8 bases, and 7 bases lay between the germline ends. The length of the CDR3 is 12 residues. The germline V gene encodes CDR1 LNHNV and CDR2 YYDKDF (reference sequence). The DNA for the CDR3 is TGTGCCACCAGCAGGGGCTTTGGGGAGCTGTTTTTT. Encoded protein: CATSRGFGELFF.

This rearrangement joins TRBV6-5 to TRBJ1-2; 7 bases are shared with TRBD1. V dropped 8 bases and J dropped 0; count of bases not matched to a gene: 3. Germline V gene lookup returns CDR1 MNHEY and CDR2 SVGAGI. The CDR3 runs to 13 residues. In nucleotides, the CDR3 is TGTGCCAGCGGCGACAGGGCTAACTATGGCTACACCTTC. This codes for CASGDRANYGYTF.

The chain carries TRBV7-9 and TRBJ1-1; 9 bases match TRBD1. Germline-derived CDR1 and CDR2 are SEHNR and FQNEAQ (reference sequence). The J segment lost 2 bases and the V segment lost 5 bases, leaving 6 bases of the junction unmatched. The CDR3 extends over 15 amino acids. The CDR3 DNA reads TGTGCCAGCAGCGACCGGGACAGGGCTAACACTGAAGCTTTCTTT. Its protein product is CASSDRDRANTEAFF.

The chain carries TRBV7-2 and TRBJ1-3; no clear D. Between the trimmed V and J ends, which lost 5 bases and 2 bases, there was a span of 10 bases. CDR1 SGHTA and CDR2 FQGNSA come from the germline V gene. The CDR3 covers 14 residues. DNA of the CDR3: TGTGCCAGCAGCCGCGGATCCGCTGGAAACACCATATATTTT. Residues: CASSRGSAGNTIYF.

The chain combines TRBV6-6 with TRBJ2-6, with D possibly matching TRBD1 (8 bases). The CDR3 is made up of 18 amino acids. V lost 5 bases, J lost 0 bases, and 17 bases lay in between. In germline, CDR1 is MNHNY, CDR2 SVGAGI (reference sequence). The DNA of the CDR3 is TGTGCCAGCAGTCCCCGACAGGGGACTAACTCTGGGGCCAACGTCCTGACTTTC. Translating it yields CASSPRQGTNSGANVLTF.

The chain combines TRBV3-1 (or the pseudogene TRBV3-2) with TRBJ1-1, with D possibly matching TRBD1 (5 bases). The CDR3 spans 14 residues. The germline V gene encodes CDR1 LGHDT and CDR2 YNNKEL (reference sequence). The V gene lost 4 bases and the J gene lost 3 bases, with 12 bases spanning the gap. Written as DNA, the CDR3 is TGTGCCAGCAGCCCGCGGACATACGACACTGAAGCTTTCTTT. It is translated as CASSPRTYDTEAFF.

This rearrangement joins TRBV15 to TRBJ1-5, with D possibly matching TRBD1 (5 bases). This CDR3 comprises 17 residues. CDR1 is LNHNV, CDR2 YYDKDF, per germline (reference sequence). V lost 0 bases and J lost 6, with 18 bases in between. The chain's CDR3 is CATSRDPLWGAGQPQHF. CDR3 DNA: TGTGCCACCAGCAGAGATCCCCTGTGGGGCGCCGGTCAGCCCCAGCATTTT.